This is a list of T cell receptor beta chains from one sample in a study of beta chain features in type 1 diabetes. Libraries were prepared by immunoSEQ multiplex PCR; TCRdb keeps only in-frame clonotypes and omits some of them. The repertoire holds 230,000 or so clones, more than 15% seen once, with about 0.092% in the top ten. Material for sequencing was naive CD4+ T cells from blood. The receptors were gathered from a man aged 25-40 years with type 1 diabetes. The CDR3 runs from the conserved cysteine through the conserved F or W. D genes are given only for firm matches. Size values are once, few and many counts, or a class for expanded clones, and some rows have none.

j_gene	v_gene	abundance	d_gene	CDR3aa	CDR3nt
TRBJ2-3	TRBV5-1	.	.	CASSLSQEADTQYF	TGCGCCAGCAGCTTGTCGCAGGAGGCAGATACGCAGTATTTT
TRBJ2-3	TRBV30	.	.	CAWSTSTDTQYF	TGTGCCTGGAGTACTAGCACAGATACGCAGTATTTT
TRBJ2-7	TRBV14	few	TRBD1	CASNQDRGSREQYF	TGTGCCAGCAACCAGGACAGGGGATCTAGGGAGCAGTACTTC
TRBJ2-6	TRBV4-3	few	.	CASSQDTGRLSGANVLTF	TGCGCCAGCAGCCAAGATACAGGGCGCCTCTCTGGGGCCAACGTCCTGACTTTC
TRBJ2-1	TRBV30	few	.	CAWRDGQTKQFF	TGTGCCTGGAGGGACGGACAGACCAAGCAGTTCTTC
TRBJ2-5	TRBV7-9	.	.	CASSFRQSQETQYF	TGTGCCAGCAGCTTCAGACAGAGCCAAGAGACCCAGTACTTC
TRBJ2-5	TRBV7-2	few	TRBD2	CASSPRYFTSVETQYF	TGTGCCAGCAGCCCTCGCTACTTTACTAGCGTTGAGACCCAGTACTTC
TRBJ2-5	TRBV7-9	few	.	CASSLKETQYF	TGTGCCAGCAGCTTAAAAGAGACCCAGTACTTC
TRBJ2-7	TRBV25-1	few	TRBD1	CATRDSRYEQYF	TGTGCCACCCGGGACAGTCGCTACGAGCAGTACTTC
TRBJ2-3	TRBV5-4	.	TRBD2	CASSPHGMKSSGSADTQYF	TGTGCCAGCAGCCCACACGGAATGAAGTCTAGCGGGAGTGCAGATACGCAGTATTTT
TRBJ2-1	TRBV20-1	few	.	CSALRTYEQFF	TGCAGTGCCCTTAGGACCTATGAGCAGTTCTTC
TRBJ2-6	TRBV28	.	.	CASLTGANVLTF	TGTGCCAGCTTAACAGGGGCCAACGTCCTGACTTTC
TRBJ1-1	TRBV27	few	.	CASSPKVNTEAFF	TGTGCCAGCAGTCCTAAGGTGAACACTGAAGCTTTCTTT
TRBJ2-1	TRBV18	.	.	CASFSGGNEQFF	TGTGCCAGCTTCTCAGGCGGGAATGAGCAGTTCTTC
TRBJ2-5	TRBV5-6	.	.	CASGIQETQYF	TGTGCCAGCGGAATACAAGAGACCCAGTACTTC
TRBJ1-2	TRBV5-4	few	.	CASSLQGSLEGYTF	TGTGCCAGCAGCTTGCAGGGCAGTTTAGAGGGCTACACCTTC
TRBJ1-2	TRBV30	few	.	CAWSTGYGYTF	TGTGCCTGGAGTACAGGGTATGGCTACACCTTC
TRBJ2-3	TRBV2	few	.	CASSVRLGGTDTQYF	TGTGCCAGCAGTGTCCGACTAGGAGGCACAGATACGCAGTATTTT
TRBJ2-1	TRBV7-2	few	TRBD2	CASSSPLAGVYNEQFF	TGTGCCAGCAGCTCACCCCTAGCGGGAGTGTACAATGAGCAGTTCTTC
TRBJ2-5	TRBV29-1	.	.	CSALTTGRETQYF	TGCAGCGCCTTAACTACAGGGAGAGAGACCCAGTACTTC
TRBJ1-4	TRBV5-6	.	TRBD1	CASNKDRAGEKLFF	TGTGCCAGCAACAAGGACAGGGCCGGTGAAAAACTGTTTTTT
TRBJ1-2	TRBV29-1	few	.	CSVWAYRYGYTF	TGCAGCGTCTGGGCGTATCGCTATGGCTACACCTTC
TRBJ2-2	TRBV30	.	.	CAWRQVNTGELFF	TGTGCCTGGAGACAGGTTAACACCGGGGAGCTGTTTTTT
TRBJ2-7	TRBV29-1	.	.	CSVGTDNYEQYF	TGCAGCGTTGGGACAGACAACTACGAGCAGTACTTC
TRBJ2-1	TRBV5-1	.	TRBD2	CASSSTSGSHEQFF	TGCGCCAGCAGCTCGACTAGCGGGAGCCACGAGCAGTTCTTC
TRBJ2-7	TRBV5-1	.	.	CASSDTYEQYF	TGCGCCAGCAGCGACACCTACGAGCAGTACTTC
TRBJ2-1	TRBV6-4	few	.	CASSDTGSEQFF	TGTGCCAGCAGTGATACGGGCAGTGAGCAGTTCTTC
TRBJ2-1	TRBV19	few	.	CASSTHSGYNEQFF	TGTGCCAGTAGTACCCATTCAGGGTACAATGAGCAGTTCTTC
TRBJ2-7	TRBV7-9	.	.	CASSLVEQYF	TGTGCCAGCAGCCTTGTGGAGCAGTACTTC
TRBJ2-5	TRBV6-5	.	TRBD2	CASSLAGGLRGTQYF	TGTGCCAGCAGTCTAGCGGGAGGGCTTCGGGGGACCCAGTACTTC
TRBJ2-1	TRBV29-1	.	.	CSVEEWREAYNEQFF	TGCAGCGTTGAAGAATGGCGGGAAGCCTACAATGAGCAGTTCTTC
TRBJ2-1	TRBV9	.	TRBD2	CASSVDGSGFRQQFF	TGTGCCAGCAGCGTAGACGGTAGCGGGTTCCGGCAGCAGTTCTTC
TRBJ2-5	TRBV7-2	few	.	CASSDTGVWETQYF	TGTGCCAGCAGCGACACCGGGGTATGGGAGACCCAGTACTTC
TRBJ1-4	TRBV4-3	.	.	CASSLVREKLFF	TGCGCCAGCAGCCTGGTACGGGAAAAACTGTTTTTT
TRBJ2-3	TRBV14	.	.	CASSRRGSSTDTQYF	TGTGCCAGCAGCCGCAGGGGATCGAGCACAGATACGCAGTATTTT
TRBJ2-3	TRBV29-1	.	.	CSAPTPTDTQYF	TGCAGCGCTCCGACACCCACAGATACGCAGTATTTT
TRBJ1-1	TRBV28	.	.	CASSGGEYTEAFF	TGTGCCAGCAGTGGCGGGGAGTACACTGAAGCTTTCTTT
TRBJ1-2	TRBV4-1	.	.	CASSLEQGGDYGYTF	TGCGCCAGCAGCCTCGAGCAAGGGGGTGACTATGGCTACACCTTC
TRBJ2-1	TRBV5-1	.	.	CASSGRGGPIRPGVGGNEQFF	TGCGCCAGCAGCGGGAGAGGCGGTCCTATTCGCCCGGGCGTAGGAGGCAATGAGCAGTTCTTC
TRBJ2-3	TRBV29-1	few	TRBD1	CSVQHRGHGDTQYF	TGCAGCGTTCAGCACAGGGGTCACGGAGATACGCAGTATTTT
TRBJ2-2	TRBV25-1	few	.	CASRAAWTANTGELFF	TGTGCCAGCAGAGCGGCTTGGACAGCGAACACCGGGGAGCTGTTTTTT
TRBJ2-7	TRBV27	.	.	CASSSGARKNEQYF	TGTGCCAGCAGCTCAGGGGCCCGCAAAAACGAGCAGTACTTC
TRBJ1-1	TRBV29-1	few	TRBD1	CSAGGQVALEAFF	TGCAGCGCTGGAGGACAGGTGGCCCTTGAAGCTTTCTTT
TRBJ1-2	TRBV9	few	.	CASSVGYQQWGYGYTF	TGTGCCAGCAGCGTAGGGTACCAACAATGGGGTTATGGCTACACCTTC
TRBJ2-7	TRBV7-9	few	TRBD2	CASSLERESYEQYF	TGTGCCAGCAGCTTAGAGCGGGAGTCCTACGAGCAGTACTTC
TRBJ2-2	TRBV5-1	few	.	CASSTQGNTGELFF	TGCGCCAGCAGCACTCAGGGGAACACCGGGGAGCTGTTTTTT